This entry lists 11 T cell receptor beta chains sequenced from one sample in a study of PD-L1 blockade in urothelial cancer (dated by TCRdb to 2015 to 2018). Libraries were made using the immunoSEQ multiplex PCR assay. Drawn from immuneACCESS, this table holds only the in-frame rearrangements with V and J called that TCRdb kept. Clones are partly lost; checked studies trace under half to an unresolved V gene and leave the rest unexplained. This sample comprises more than 60,000 clones, about nine tenths of them detected only once. Clones ranked in the top ten supply approximately 10% of the sample. According to the study, the label for this sample's time point signals: peripheral blood 6 weeks after treatment start. The specimen comprised PBMCs, sampled around atezolizumab (anti-PD-L1) treatment. These receptors were obtained from a man in his fifties or sixties with urothelial cancer.

This chain connects TRBV29-1 to TRBJ1-1, with D perhaps TRBD1 (5 bases). With 4 bases removed from V and 3 bases from J, the gap between germline ends came to 6 bases. This CDR3 contains 11 residues. The germline V gene has CDR1 SQVTM and CDR2 ANQGSEA. The CDR3 DNA sequence: TGCAGCGTTGCAGGGTACACTGAAGCTTTCTTT. Protein product: CSVAGYTEAFF.

The V call is TRBV19, the J call TRBJ2-1; TRBD2 matches 12 bases. Germline trimming cut 7 bases from V and 6 bases from J; bases unmatched to any gene: 10. This CDR3 spans 16 amino acids. Per the germline V gene, CDR1 is LNHDA and CDR2 is SQIVND (reference sequence). The CDR3 spells CASTYRLAGAFNEQFF. The CDR3 nucleotides read TGTGCCAGTACCTATAGACTAGCGGGAGCTTTCAATGAGCAGTTCTTC.

The genes are TRBV5-8 and TRBJ1-2; TRBD1 matches at 7 bases. The CDR3 length is 14 residues. The germline V gene has CDR1 SGHTS and CDR2 YDEGEE. With V trimmed by 1 base and J by 7 bases, 7 bases remained unmatched. The CDR3 DNA is TGTGCCAGCAGCTTGACAGGGGTTGAAGGTGGCTACACCTTC. This encodes CASSLTGVEGGYTF.

The chain couples TRBV4-1 to TRBJ2-5; maybe TRBD2 (6 bases). Deletions cut 1 base from V and 5 bases from J, with 11 bases between. Germline V gene sequence: CDR1 MGHRA, CDR2 YSYEKL. This CDR3 is 14 amino acids long. The CDR3 DNA is TGCGCCAGCAGCCAAGGCCCGGGGAGGGAGACCCAGTACTTC. It yields the protein CASSQGPGRETQYF.

This chain uses TRBV19 with TRBJ1-1; D remains unclear. V was cut by 6 bases and J by 1 base, with 12 bases left in between. The CDR3 length is 14 residues. Germline lookup yields CDR1 LNHDA and CDR2 SQIVND (reference sequence). Here the CDR3 DNA reads TGTGCCAGTAGAACCACACGTACGAACACTGAAGCTTTCTTT. The encoded protein is CASRTTRTNTEAFF.

V is TRBV6-6 and J is TRBJ1-6; weak D call: TRBD1 (5 bases). CDR3 length: 15 residues. The V end lost 7 bases, the J end lost 0 bases, and 10 bases lay between the germline ends. From germline, CDR1 is MNHNY and CDR2 SVGAGI (reference sequence). CDR3 DNA: TGTGCCAGCACTACAAGGGGCTCCTATAATTCACCCCTCCACTTT. This gives the protein CASTTRGSYNSPLHF.

The chain combines TRBV5-1 with TRBJ1-5, with TRBD1 matching 7 bases. The CDR3 covers 14 residues. V lost 3 bases to trimming and J lost 6 bases; unmatched junction nucleotides: 6. The germline gives CDR1 SGHRS, CDR2 YFSETQ. The CDR3 here is CASSSPTGVQPQHF. CDR3 in DNA: TGCGCCAGCAGCTCTCCCACAGGGGTTCAGCCCCAGCATTTT.

V usage is TRBV6-1 and J usage is TRBJ2-1, with D unresolved. This CDR3 comprises 13 residues. V lost 0 bases and J 9 bases, leaving 9 bases between the germline ends. CDR1 MNHNS and CDR2 SASEGT come from the germline V gene. This CDR3 is CASSEARVGEQFF. The CDR3 DNA reads as TGTGCCAGCAGTGAAGCCCGGGTTGGTGAGCAGTTCTTC.

The rearrangement links TRBV11-3 to TRBJ2-5; D is possibly TRBD2 (6 bases). The germline V gene encodes CDR1 SGHNT and CDR2 YENEEA. This CDR3 region has 14 residues. V was shortened by 5 bases and J by 2 bases, with 12 bases between the two germline ends. CDR3: CASSPISGQETQYF. The DNA of the CDR3 is TGTGCCAGCAGCCCAATTAGCGGTCAAGAGACCCAGTACTTC.

The chain has TRBV2 and TRBJ2-1; 10 nucleotides agree with TRBD2. The V gene end was trimmed by 2 bases and the J gene end by 4 bases; junction bases not matched to a gene: 2. Germline V lookup: CDR1 SNHLY, CDR2 FYNNEI. The CDR3 has 15 residues. CDR3 nucleotide sequence: TGTGCCAGCAGTGAATCTAGCGGGAGTTACAATGAGCAGTTCTTC. Its translation is CASSESSGSYNEQFF.

The gene calls are TRBV28 and TRBJ2-7; tentatively, D is TRBD1 (6 bases). The ends were cut back, 7 bases at V and 3 bases at J, with 22 bases in the middle. The CDR3 is made up of 16 amino acids. CDR1 is MDHEN and CDR2 is SYDVKM in the germline V gene. CDR3 sequence (DNA): TGTGCCAGCACTAAAACGACCGGGACAATGTTCTACGAGCAGTACTTC. Protein product: CASTKTTGTMFYEQYF. Full variable domain (missing parts from reference TRBV28 and TRBJ2-7): DVKVTQSSRYLVKRTGEKVFLECVQDMDHENMFWYRQDPGLGLRLIYFSYDVKMKEKGDIPEGYSVSREKKERFSLILESASTNQTSMYLCASTKTTGTMFYEQYFGPGTRLTVT.